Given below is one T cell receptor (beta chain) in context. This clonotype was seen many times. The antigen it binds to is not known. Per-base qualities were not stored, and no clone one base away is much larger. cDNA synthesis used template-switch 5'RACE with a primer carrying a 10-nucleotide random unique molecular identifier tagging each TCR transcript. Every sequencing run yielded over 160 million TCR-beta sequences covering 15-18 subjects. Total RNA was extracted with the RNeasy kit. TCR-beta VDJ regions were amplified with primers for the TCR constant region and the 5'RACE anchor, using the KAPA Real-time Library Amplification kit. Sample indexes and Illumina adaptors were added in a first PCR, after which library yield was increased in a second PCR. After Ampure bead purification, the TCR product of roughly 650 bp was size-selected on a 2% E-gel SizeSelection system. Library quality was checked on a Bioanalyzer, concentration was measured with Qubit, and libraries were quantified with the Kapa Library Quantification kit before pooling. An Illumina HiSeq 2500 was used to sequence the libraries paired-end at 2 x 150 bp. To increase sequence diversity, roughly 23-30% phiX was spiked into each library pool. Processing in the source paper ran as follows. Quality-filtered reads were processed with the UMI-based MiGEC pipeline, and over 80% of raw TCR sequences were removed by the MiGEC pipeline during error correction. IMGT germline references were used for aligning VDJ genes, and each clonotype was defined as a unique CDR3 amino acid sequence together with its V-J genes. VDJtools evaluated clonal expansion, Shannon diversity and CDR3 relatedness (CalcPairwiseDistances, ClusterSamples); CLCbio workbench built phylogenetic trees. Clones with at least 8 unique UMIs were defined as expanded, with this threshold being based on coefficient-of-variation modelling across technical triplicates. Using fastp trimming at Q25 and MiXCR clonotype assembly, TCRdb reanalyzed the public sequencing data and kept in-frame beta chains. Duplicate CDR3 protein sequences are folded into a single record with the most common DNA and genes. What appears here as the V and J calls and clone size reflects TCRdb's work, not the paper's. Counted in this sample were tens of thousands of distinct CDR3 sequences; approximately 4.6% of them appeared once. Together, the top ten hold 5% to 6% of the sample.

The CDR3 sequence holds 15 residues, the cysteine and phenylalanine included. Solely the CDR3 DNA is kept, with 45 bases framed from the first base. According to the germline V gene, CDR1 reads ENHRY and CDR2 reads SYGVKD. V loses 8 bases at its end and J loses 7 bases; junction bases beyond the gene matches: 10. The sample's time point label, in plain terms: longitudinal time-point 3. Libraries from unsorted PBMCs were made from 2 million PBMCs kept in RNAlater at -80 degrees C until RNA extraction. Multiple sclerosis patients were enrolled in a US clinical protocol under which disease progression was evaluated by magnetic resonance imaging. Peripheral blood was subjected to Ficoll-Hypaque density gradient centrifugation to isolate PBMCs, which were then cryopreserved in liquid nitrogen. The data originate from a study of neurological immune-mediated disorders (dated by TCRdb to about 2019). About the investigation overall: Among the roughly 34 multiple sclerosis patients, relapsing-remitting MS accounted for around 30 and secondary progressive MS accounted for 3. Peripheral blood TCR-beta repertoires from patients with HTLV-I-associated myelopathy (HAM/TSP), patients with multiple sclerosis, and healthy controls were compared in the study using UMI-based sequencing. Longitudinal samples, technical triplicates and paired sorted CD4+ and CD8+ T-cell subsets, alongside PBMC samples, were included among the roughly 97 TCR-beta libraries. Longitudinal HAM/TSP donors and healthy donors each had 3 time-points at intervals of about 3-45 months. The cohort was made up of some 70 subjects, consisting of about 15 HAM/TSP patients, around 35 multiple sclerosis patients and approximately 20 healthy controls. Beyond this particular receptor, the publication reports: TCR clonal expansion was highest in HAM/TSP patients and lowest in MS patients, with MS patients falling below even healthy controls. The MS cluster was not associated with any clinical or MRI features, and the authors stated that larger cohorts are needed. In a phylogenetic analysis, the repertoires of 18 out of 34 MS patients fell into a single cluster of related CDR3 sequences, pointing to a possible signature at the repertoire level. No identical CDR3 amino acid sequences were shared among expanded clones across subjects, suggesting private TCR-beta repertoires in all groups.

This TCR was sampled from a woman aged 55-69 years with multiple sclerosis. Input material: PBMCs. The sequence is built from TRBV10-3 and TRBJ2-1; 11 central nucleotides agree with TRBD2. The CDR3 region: CAIFSGGAHGNEQFF. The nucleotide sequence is TGTGCCATCTTTAGCGGGGGGGCTCACGGTAATGAGCAGTTCTTC.